This is a list of T cell receptor beta chains from one sample in a study of OX40 agonist ivuxolimab in advanced cancers. Sequencing was performed with immunoSEQ multiplex PCR; in TCRdb, only in-frame clones are kept and a portion is missing. The sample carries about 42,000 clones, about 86% recorded once. Source: CD4+ or CD8+ T cells sorted from blood, taken in a trial of the OX40 agonist ivuxolimab. The receptors were gathered from an adult with an advanced solid tumor such as melanoma, head and neck, liver or kidney cancer. Both conserved end residues are trimmed from each CDR3.

j_call v_call cdr3_aa
TRBJ1-1 TRBV28 ASKNTEAF
TRBJ2-1 TRBV5-1 ASSLPENEQF
TRBJ2-1 TRBV7-9 ASSGAGTPREQF
TRBJ1-2 TRBV28 ASSLRRGGLGGYT
TRBJ2-1 TRBV7-8 ASSLAGTHFNEQF
TRBJ2-7 TRBV13 ASSPSSYEQY
TRBJ2-1 TRBV27 ASRSGGADEQF
TRBJ2-7 TRBV6-5 ASSNTGTYEQY
TRBJ2-7 TRBV7-3 ASSPRGGPYEQY
TRBJ2-5 TRBV13 ASSGDLETQY
TRBJ2-7 TRBV5-6 ASSASGSYEQY
TRBJ2-3 TRBV4-2 ASSLYLAGGTDTQY
TRBJ2-7 TRBV28 ASTGGAYEQY
TRBJ1-2 TRBV6-5 ASRGTGPYGYT
TRBJ2-5 TRBV5-6 ASSSLKGGGETQY
TRBJ2-1 TRBV28 ASSLDLGSSYNEQF
TRBJ2-7 TRBV9 ASSVRRSYEQY
TRBJ2-5 TRBV9 ASSLPSGGQETQY
TRBJ2-3 TRBV2 AQPPSPDTQY
TRBJ1-1 TRBV9 ASSRGNTEAF
TRBJ1-6 TRBV2 ASSELTGGGSPLH
TRBJ2-7 TRBV11-3 ASSWGLEGYEQY
TRBJ2-7 TRBV19 ASTPGTGAYEQY